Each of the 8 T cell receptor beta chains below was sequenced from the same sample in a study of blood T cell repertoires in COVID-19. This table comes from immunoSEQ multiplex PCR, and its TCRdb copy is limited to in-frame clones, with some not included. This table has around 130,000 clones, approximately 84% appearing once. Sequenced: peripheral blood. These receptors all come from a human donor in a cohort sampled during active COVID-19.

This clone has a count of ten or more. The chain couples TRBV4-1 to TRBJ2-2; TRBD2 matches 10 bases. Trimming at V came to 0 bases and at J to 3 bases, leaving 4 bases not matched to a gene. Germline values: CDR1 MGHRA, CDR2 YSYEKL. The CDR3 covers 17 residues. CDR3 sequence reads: CASSQDSGGTYTGELFF. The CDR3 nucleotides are TGCGCCAGCAGCCAAGATAGCGGGGGGACTTACACCGGGGAGCTGTTTTTT.

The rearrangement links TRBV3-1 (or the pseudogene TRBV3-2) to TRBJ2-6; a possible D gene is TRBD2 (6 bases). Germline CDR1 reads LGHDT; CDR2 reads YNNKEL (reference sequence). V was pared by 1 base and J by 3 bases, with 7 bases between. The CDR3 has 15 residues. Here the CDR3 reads CASSQGGLGANVLTF. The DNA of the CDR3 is TGTGCCAGCAGCCAAGGGGGACTTGGGGCCAACGTCCTGACTTTC.

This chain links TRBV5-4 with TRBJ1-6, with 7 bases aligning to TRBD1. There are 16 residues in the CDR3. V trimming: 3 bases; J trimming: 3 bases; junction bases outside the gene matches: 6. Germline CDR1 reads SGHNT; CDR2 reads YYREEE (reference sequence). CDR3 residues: CASSSRRDSYNSPLHF. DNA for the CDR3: TGTGCCAGCAGCTCCCGGAGGGACAGCTATAATTCACCCCTCCACTTT. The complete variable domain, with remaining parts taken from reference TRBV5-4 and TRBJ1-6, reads ETGVTQSPTHLIKTRGQQVTLRCSSQSGHNTVSWYQQALGQGPQFIFQYYREEENGRGNFPPRFSGLQFPNYSSELNVNALELDDSALYLCASSSRRDSYNSPLHFGNGTRLTVT.

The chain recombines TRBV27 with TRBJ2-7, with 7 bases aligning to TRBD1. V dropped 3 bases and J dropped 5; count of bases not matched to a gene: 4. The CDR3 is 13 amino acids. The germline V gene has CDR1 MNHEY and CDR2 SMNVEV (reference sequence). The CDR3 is CASSFVQGNEQYF. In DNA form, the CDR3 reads TGTGCCAGCAGTTTCGTACAGGGGAACGAGCAGTACTTC.

CDR3 in amino acids: CAWSPRTSFNEKLFF. CDR3 DNA sequence: TGTGCCTGGAGTCCTCGGACAAGCTTTAATGAAAAACTGTTTTTT. This chain joins TRBV30 and TRBJ1-4, with a tentative D call TRBD1 (5 bases). CDR3 length: 15 amino acids. The V end lost 2 bases, the J end lost 4 bases, and 14 bases lay between the germline ends. The germline V gene encodes CDR1 GTSNPN and CDR2 SVGIG (reference sequence).

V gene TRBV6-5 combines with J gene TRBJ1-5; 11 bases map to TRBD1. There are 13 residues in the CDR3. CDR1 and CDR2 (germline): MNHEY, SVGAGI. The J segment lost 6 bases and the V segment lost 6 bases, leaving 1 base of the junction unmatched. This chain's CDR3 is CASRGTGGQPQHF. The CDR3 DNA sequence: TGTGCCAGCAGGGGGACAGGGGGTCAGCCCCAGCATTTT.

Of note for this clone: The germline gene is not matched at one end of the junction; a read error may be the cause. CDR3 nucleotide sequence: TGCGCCAGCAGCTTTGGCCCTTCAGGGGGCCCTGCTAAGGACTTC. It yields the protein CASSFGPSGGPAKDF. The V gene is TRBV5-1, the J gene TRBJ2-5, with TRBD1 identical over 8 bases. The CDR3 is 15 residues long. Germline V gene lookup returns CDR1 SGHRS and CDR2 YFSETQ.

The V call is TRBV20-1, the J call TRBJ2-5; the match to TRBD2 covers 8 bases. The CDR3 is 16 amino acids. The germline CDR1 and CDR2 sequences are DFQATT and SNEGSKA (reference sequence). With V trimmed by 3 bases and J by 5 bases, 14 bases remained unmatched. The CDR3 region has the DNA TGCAGTGCTAGTCCTATTGAGAGCGGGGGTTGGGAGACCCAGTACTTC. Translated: CSASPIESGGWETQYF.